The next 30 T cell receptor beta chains were all read from a single sample in a study of cytomegalovirus exposure and HLA in healthy donors. Only in-frame clones appear in the TCRdb table, and some are missing; sequencing was by immunoSEQ multiplex PCR. The repertoire has about 82,000 clones, 85% to 95% of them found once; the top ten carry roughly 0.75%. Sequenced input: PBMCs. Every receptor here comes from a woman between 18 and 30 years old in good health and CMV-seronegative.

CDR3 nucleotide sequence: TGTGCCAGTAGTATCCGACAGGGCGATACGCAGTATTTT. It translates to CASSIRQGDTQYF. The chain uses TRBV19 and TRBJ2-3; 7 bases are shared with TRBD1. J was trimmed by 6 bases and V by 3 bases; bases with no gene match: 3. The CDR3 has 13 residues. Germline assignment: CDR1 LNHDA and CDR2 SQIVND (reference sequence).

The J gene is TRBJ1-2, the V gene TRBV19, with 7 bases matching TRBD1. The germline V gene has CDR1 LNHDA and CDR2 SQIVND (reference sequence). Trimming took 8 bases from V and 4 from J; bases not matched to a gene: 4. The CDR3 consists of 12 residues. The CDR3 region has the DNA TGTGCCAGTTGGGACAGAAGCTATGGCTACACCTTC. Translating gives CASWDRSYGYTF.

The chain is built from TRBV6-1 and TRBJ2-7; 7 nucleotides line up with TRBD2. Per the germline V gene, CDR1 is MNHNS and CDR2 is SASEGT. The junction had 9 bases not matched to a gene; V was cut back by 7 bases and J by 3 bases. This CDR3 has 14 residues. The CDR3, as DNA: TGTGCCAGCACAAGCGGGATCCCTAGCTACGAGCAGTACTTC. Protein product: CASTSGIPSYEQYF.

The chain is built from TRBV4-1 and TRBJ1-1; 7 nucleotides agree with TRBD1. The CDR3 runs 14 residues. Germline CDR1 MGHRA, CDR2 YSYEKL. The J segment lost 11 bases and the V segment lost 0 bases, leaving 9 bases of the junction unmatched. CDR3 loop: CASSQEEERGRAFF. The CDR3 coding sequence is TGCGCCAGCAGCCAAGAGGAGGAAAGGGGGCGGGCTTTCTTT.

The V and J genes are TRBV5-1 and TRBJ2-7, with TRBD1 identical over 9 bases. The CDR3 consists of 14 residues. From germline, CDR1 is SGHRS and CDR2 YFSETQ. V was clipped by 4 bases and J by 5 bases; unmatched bases: 7. The CDR3 spells CASSEGQGIDEQYF. In nucleotides, the CDR3 is TGCGCCAGCAGCGAGGGACAGGGAATCGACGAGCAGTACTTC.

The chain links TRBV28 to TRBJ1-3; D remains unclear. V was clipped by 5 bases and J by 0 bases, with 5 bases between them. The CDR3 covers 13 residues. CDR1 and CDR2 (germline): MDHEN, SYDVKM. The DNA for the CDR3 is TGTGCCAGCAGTGAAGCCTCTGGAAACACCATATATTTT. Amino acids: CASSEASGNTIYF.

The genes are TRBV29-1 and TRBJ2-3, with TRBD2 identical over 7 bases. The V segment lost 5 bases and the J segment 0 bases; nucleotides outside the gene matches: 2. Germline V gene lookup returns CDR1 SQVTM and CDR2 ANQGSEA. CDR3 length equals 13 residues. The CDR3 nucleotides read TGCAGCGTTTGGGGGGGGAGCACAGATACGCAGTATTTT. Residues: CSVWGGSTDTQYF.

This chain links TRBV28 with TRBJ2-1; the match to TRBD2 covers 12 bases. The CDR3 is 15 residues long. Germline V gene sequence: CDR1 MDHEN, CDR2 SYDVKM. The V and J ends lost 6 bases and 7 bases, in that order; junction bases with no gene match: 7. The CDR3 reads CASRLTSGSFNEQFF. CDR3 sequence (DNA): TGTGCCAGCAGATTGACTAGCGGGAGTTTTAATGAGCAGTTCTTC.

The J gene is TRBJ2-4, the V gene TRBV6-6; the D gene is possibly TRBD1 (6 bases). This CDR3 spans 14 amino acids. V was cut by 8 bases and J by 2 bases, with 13 bases left in between. The germline V gene has CDR1 MNHNY and CDR2 SVGAGI (reference sequence). The CDR3 nucleotides read TGTGCCAGCTGTCTGGACAGCACCAAAAACATTCAGTACTTC. It yields the protein CASCLDSTKNIQYF.

This clone was counted a single time. The chain recombines TRBV2 with TRBJ2-2, with D tentatively TRBD1 (5 bases). CDR1 is SNHLY and CDR2 is FYNNEI in the germline V gene. CDR3 length equals 16 residues. V lost 6 bases, J lost 0 bases, and 14 bases lay in between. The CDR3 is CASRGRQNANTGELFF. The CDR3 DNA follows: TGTGCCAGCAGGGGCAGACAGAACGCGAACACCGGGGAGCTGTTTTTT.

The rearrangement uses TRBV14 and TRBJ1-5, with 10 bases matching TRBD1. The CDR3 contains 12 residues. The J segment lost 10 bases and the V segment lost 3 bases, leaving 0 bases of the junction unmatched. Germline-derived CDR1 and CDR2 are SGHDN and FVKESK. CDR3 residues: CASSQTGGPQHF. The CDR3 DNA sequence: TGTGCCAGCAGCCAGACAGGGGGCCCCCAGCATTTT. Complete variable domain (other parts from reference TRBV14 and TRBJ1-5): EAGVTQFPSHSVIEKGQTVTLRCDPISGHDNLYWYRRVMGKEIKFLLHFVKESKQDESGMPNNRFLAERTGGTYSTLKVQPAELEDSGVYFCASSQTGGPQHFGDGTRLSIL.

CDR3 residues: CASQYGGSYNEQFF. The CDR3 nucleotides are TGTGCCAGCCAGTACGGGGGATCCTACAATGAGCAGTTCTTC. This chain uses TRBV7-9 with TRBJ2-1, with D tentatively TRBD2 (6 bases). The germline CDR1 and CDR2 sequences are SEHNR and FQNEAQ (reference sequence). The length of the CDR3 is 14 residues. V was clipped by 8 bases and J by 1 base, with 12 bases between them.

The V call is TRBV5-6, the J call TRBJ1-2; D perhaps matches TRBD1 (5 bases). Germline V CDR1 and CDR2: SGHDT, YYEEEE. The germline V and J ends were trimmed by 0 bases and 3 bases, with 6 bases remaining between them. The CDR3 has 13 residues. CDR3 nucleotide sequence: TGTGCCAGCAGCTTGGGCAGGGACTATGGCTACACCTTC. It codes for CASSLGRDYGYTF. Combining the CDR3 with reference TRBV5-6 and TRBJ1-2 gives the whole variable domain DAGVTQSPTHLIKTRGQQVTLRCSPKSGHDTVSWYQQALGQGPQFIFQYYEEEERQRGNFPDRFSGHQFPNYSSELNVNALLLGDSALYLCASSLGRDYGYTFGSGTRLTVV.

The V and J genes are TRBV9 and TRBJ1-2, with D hard to call. Trimming pared 4 bases from V and 5 bases from J, leaving 15 bases between. There are 14 residues in the CDR3. Germline values: CDR1 SGDLS, CDR2 YYNGEE. CDR3 amino acids: CASSTQEASYGYTF. Here the CDR3 DNA reads TGTGCCAGCAGCACCCAAGAGGCTTCTTATGGCTACACCTTC.

This clone has a single count. The DNA for the CDR3 is TGTGCCAGCAGTGCTGGACAGGGGGCCTACGAGCAGTACTTC. This sequence encodes CASSAGQGAYEQYF. V and J are TRBV25-1 and TRBJ2-7, with 10 bases lining up with TRBD1. This CDR3 has 14 residues. The V segment lost 4 bases and the J segment 2 bases; nucleotides outside the gene matches: 2. Germline loops: CDR1 MGHDK, CDR2 SYGVNS.

In its sample, this clone was seen once. The chain couples TRBV6-5 to TRBJ2-7; D remains ambiguous. CDR3 length equals 14 residues. From germline, CDR1 is MNHEY and CDR2 SVGAGI. V lost 4 bases to trimming and J lost 3 bases, with 13 bases between them. CDR3: CASSSRTTYYEQYF. The CDR3 coding sequence is TGTGCCAGCAGTTCTCGTACTACATACTACGAGCAGTACTTC.

The genes are TRBV9 and TRBJ1-3; D ambiguous. V dropped 0 bases and J dropped 3 bases, with 10 bases sitting between them. Germline V lookup: CDR1 SGDLS, CDR2 YYNGEE. The CDR3 covers 15 residues. The CDR3 protein is CASSVAGEGGNTIYF. The CDR3 DNA follows: TGTGCCAGCAGCGTAGCCGGAGAGGGTGGAAACACCATATATTTT.

This chain uses TRBV5-1 with TRBJ2-2; 11 nucleotides align to TRBD1. The junction had 4 bases not matched to a gene; V was cut back by 4 bases and J by 5 bases. CDR1 SGHRS and CDR2 YFSETQ come from the germline V gene. This CDR3 spans 15 amino acids. Here the CDR3 DNA reads TGCGCCAGCAGCGGACAGGGGGCATGGACCGGGGAGCTGTTTTTT. This sequence encodes CASSGQGAWTGELFF. The variable domain in full, with the rest retrieved from reference TRBV5-1 and TRBJ2-2, is KAGVTQTPRYLIKTRGQQVTLSCSPISGHRSVSWYQQTPGQGLQFLFEYFSETQRNKGNFPGRFSGRQFSNSRSEMNVSTLELGDSALYLCASSGQGAWTGELFFGEGSRLTVL.

V is TRBV30 and J is TRBJ2-7; D remains unclear. The CDR3 length is 14 residues. V was trimmed by 1 base and J by 4 bases, leaving 14 bases between them. Per germline, CDR1 GTSNPN and CDR2 SVGIG (reference sequence). CDR3 coding DNA: TGTGCCTGGAGTGCCGATATTAACAATTACGAGCAGTACTTC. This encodes CAWSADINNYEQYF.

This chain joins TRBV4-1 and TRBJ2-3; 8 nucleotides agree with TRBD2. V lost 3 bases to trimming and J lost 2 bases; unmatched junction nucleotides: 10. The CDR3 runs to 17 residues. CDR1 is MGHRA and CDR2 is YSYEKL in the germline V gene. The CDR3 sequence: CASSHLGLAGATDTQYF. For the CDR3, the DNA is TGCGCCAGCAGCCATTTGGGGCTAGCGGGCGCCACAGATACGCAGTATTTT.

The chain couples TRBV5-6 to TRBJ1-2, with D possibly TRBD1 on 5 matching bases. V lost 6 bases, J lost 11 bases, and 17 bases lay in between. From germline, CDR1 is SGHDT and CDR2 YYEEEE. The CDR3 has 12 residues. The DNA for the CDR3 is TGTGCCAGCACCAGGGAGGCGTACGAGTACACCTTC. The encoded protein is CASTREAYEYTF.

CDR3 sequence (DNA): TGTGCCAGTAGTACCCCGGGACAGGGGTTCGACGAGCAGTACTTC. Its protein is CASSTPGQGFDEQYF. The chain joins TRBV19 to TRBJ2-7; 10 bases match TRBD1. The CDR3 spans 15 residues. Germline CDR1 reads LNHDA; CDR2 reads SQIVND (reference sequence). J was trimmed by 5 bases and V by 4 bases; bases with no gene match: 8.

This chain joins TRBV6-1 and TRBJ1-2, with a tentative D call TRBD1 (5 bases). Trimming removed 1 base from V and 2 bases from J, with 8 bases in between. Germline V gives CDR1 MNHNS, CDR2 SASEGT. This CDR3 has 14 amino acids. As DNA, the CDR3 is TGTGCCAGCAGTGAAGTTCCAGGGAACTATGGCTACACCTTC. It yields the protein CASSEVPGNYGYTF.

The chain recombines TRBV2 with TRBJ1-4; D not certain. CDR3 size: 15 residues. The V end lost 6 bases, the J end lost 6 bases, and 17 bases lay between the germline ends. Germline V lookup: CDR1 SNHLY, CDR2 FYNNEI. CDR3 nucleotides: TGTGCCAGCAGGGAGGGCGAGACTAGAGATGAAAAACTGTTTTTT. This sequence encodes CASREGETRDEKLFF.

This sequence joins TRBV19 and TRBJ2-3, with 7 bases lining up with TRBD1. Per the germline V gene, CDR1 is LNHDA and CDR2 is SQIVND (reference sequence). J lost 3 bases, V lost 6 bases, and 9 bases had no gene match. This CDR3 is 15 amino acids long. CDR3 residues: CASRSGQAGTDTQYF. The CDR3, as DNA: TGTGCCAGTAGGAGCGGACAGGCAGGGACAGATACGCAGTATTTT.

The rearrangement uses TRBV6-6 and TRBJ1-2; tentatively, D is TRBD1 (6 bases). The CDR3 loop spans 13 amino acids. V was trimmed by 5 bases and J by 7 bases, leaving 14 bases between them. Germline V gene lookup returns CDR1 MNHNY and CDR2 SVGAGI (reference sequence). The CDR3 spells CASSPRGGGGYTF. The DNA of the CDR3 is TGTGCCAGCAGTCCCAGGGGCGGGGGTGGCTACACCTTC.

The rearrangement joins TRBV7-2 to TRBJ2-1, with 12 nucleotides matching TRBD2. The germline CDR1 and CDR2 sequences are SGHTA and FQGNSA. There are 18 residues in the CDR3. J was trimmed by 6 bases and V by 1 base; bases with no gene match: 10. This chain's CDR3 is CASSLGLAGAVNGNEQFF. The DNA of the CDR3 is TGTGCCAGCAGCTTAGGACTAGCGGGGGCAGTGAATGGCAATGAGCAGTTCTTC.

The rearrangement uses TRBV11-2 and TRBJ2-3; 13 bases are a match to TRBD2. J lost 0 bases, V lost 5 bases, and 8 bases had no gene match. Germline V gene data show CDR1 as SGHAT and CDR2 as FQNNGV. The CDR3 totals 18 residues. The CDR3 reads CASSVRLAGGLSTDTQYF. In DNA, the CDR3 is TGTGCCAGCAGCGTGAGACTAGCGGGGGGACTTAGCACAGATACGCAGTATTTT.

The gene calls are TRBV28 and TRBJ2-1, with TRBD1 as a possible D gene (6 bases). The V gene lost 0 bases and the J gene lost 2 bases, with 8 bases spanning the gap. The CDR3 loop spans 15 amino acids. Germline V gene lookup returns CDR1 MDHEN and CDR2 SYDVKM. The CDR3 DNA sequence: TGTGCCAGCAGTTTATGGGACAGCACCTACAATGAGCAGTTCTTC. It translates to CASSLWDSTYNEQFF.

The chain combines TRBV28 with TRBJ1-2, with D perhaps matching TRBD1 (5 bases). Germline values: CDR1 MDHEN, CDR2 SYDVKM. The CDR3 is 13 residues long. V was cut by 2 bases and J by 1 base, with 5 bases left in between. The CDR3 DNA reads TGTGCCAGCAGTTTAAGGGGTAACTATGGCTACACCTTC. Amino acid sequence: CASSLRGNYGYTF.